The present T cell receptor (beta chain) was sequenced within a study of T cell responses to AZD1222 COVID-19 vaccine. Study-wide results and limits: CD4 TCRs linked to vaccination spanned spike, dominating at 160-218 and 743-854.

This clone was seen once. The antigen remains undetermined. Measured with immunoSEQ multiplex PCR; TCRdb has only the in-frame clones, and not every one. The table shows about 83,000 clones, with 88% occurring only once. The CDR3 contains 14 residues. V lost 2 bases, J lost 3 bases, and 10 bases lay in between. Looked up from germline, CDR1 is MDHEN and CDR2 is SYDVKM. This receptor was obtained from an adult in good health. The input for sequencing was peripheral blood, taken on day 0 of MenACWY control vaccination. This chain uses TRBV28 with TRBJ1-1; no clear D. CDR3: CASSLNLRYTEAFF. For the CDR3, the DNA is TGTGCCAGCAGTTTAAACCTCAGATACACTGAAGCTTTCTTT.